The source of this T cell receptor (beta chain) is a study of blood T cell repertoires in COVID-19. Study at large: Samples came from the United States, Italy and Spain, spanning acute and convalescent COVID-19. Nucleic acid was either cDNA or gDNA, and it came from T cells, B-cell-depleted T cells, or PBMCs.

The study drew participants aged about 18 to 89 years from approximately 23 US areas. In assigning cohorts, the study relied on participant-reported clinical history. Profiled with immunoSEQ multiplex PCR; TCRdb holds only in-frame clones, not every one. The sample holds 180,000 or so clones, less than 90% seen once. This TCR came from a human donor with acute COVID-19. The donor label of this sample is uncertain. Source material: PBMCs or T cells enriched from blood (not recorded which).

In nucleotides, the CDR3 is TGTGCCAGCAGCCAAGATCATCCCCAGGCTACAAGGTGGGACAAGCCTGGAAACACCATATATTTT. Its translation: CASSQDHPQATRWDKPGNTIYF. The chain uses TRBV3-1 (or the pseudogene TRBV3-2) and TRBJ1-3; D may be TRBD1 (6 bases). Trimming took 0 bases from V and 2 from J, leaving 29 bases between them. CDR1 and CDR2 (germline): LGHDT, YNNKEL (reference sequence). This CDR3 has 22 residues.